One and the same sample provided the 4 T cell receptor beta chains below, sequenced in a study of STAT5B mutations in CD4+ large granular lymphocyte leukemia. TCRdb's copy holds only in-frame clones and misses some; the assay was immunoSEQ multiplex PCR. The sample has over 20,000 clones; under 90% are singletons. The sample comprised CD4+ T cells from blood buffy coats. The receptors shown here come from a human donor in good health.

The rearrangement uses TRBV27 and TRBJ2-7; either TRBD1 or TRBD2 may supply D (5 bases each). Per germline, CDR1 MNHEY and CDR2 SMNVEV (reference sequence). The ends were cut back, 5 bases at V and 6 bases at J, with 14 bases in the middle. The CDR3 spans 13 residues. CDR3 coding DNA: TGTGCCAGCAGTCTAATCCGGGGACGCGAGCAGTACGTC. Its protein is CASSLIRGREQYV.

This rearrangement joins TRBV6-1 to TRBJ1-3; the D is unclear. This CDR3 comprises 15 residues. V was clipped by 0 bases and J by 0 bases, with 6 bases between them. In germline, CDR1 is MNHNS, CDR2 SASEGT. The DNA of the CDR3 is TGTGCCAGCAGTGAAGCGGGCTTCTCTGGAAACACCATATATTTT. It encodes CASSEAGFSGNTIYF.

The chain is built from TRBV27 and TRBJ2-1; unclear D gene. V lost 5 bases and J lost 1, with 18 bases in between. Germline V lookup: CDR1 MNHEY, CDR2 SMNVEV (reference sequence). This CDR3 is 17 amino acids long. CDR3: CASSPWNRPVSYNEQFF. The CDR3 coding sequence is TGTGCCAGCAGTCCTTGGAACCGACCCGTATCCTACAATGAGCAGTTCTTC.

This clone was observed a handful of times. The rearrangement links TRBV7-2 to TRBJ1-5; D might be TRBD1 (5 bases). Trimming cost V 2 bases and J 2 bases, with 13 bases left between them. There are 16 residues in the CDR3. The germline gives CDR1 SGHTA, CDR2 FQGNSA. CDR3 sequence: CASSLSAGYGNQPQHF. CDR3 nucleotide sequence: TGTGCCAGCAGCTTATCGGCAGGGTATGGCAATCAGCCCCAGCATTTT.